This note documents a single T cell receptor (beta chain) sequence. Antigen: not known. V lost 7 bases and J lost 7, with 19 bases in between. Germline CDR1 and CDR2: MNHNS and SASEGT. The CDR3 is 14 amino acids. Study conclusions and caveats: Greatest tumor Treg TCR overlap was with tumor naive CD4+ cells.

TCRdb called the 5' RACE reads again in MiXCR, with one record for every CDR3 protein. The sample includes around 44,000 distinct CDR3 sequences, around 28% of them seen just once. The rearrangement joins TRBV6-1 to TRBJ1-1; no firm D call. The sequenced sample was tumor-infiltrating memory CD4+ T cells sorted from the breast tumor. Documented subset: memory CD4+ T cells, CD4+CD45RO+CD25-. The sequence derives from a female donor with breast cancer. This chain's CDR3 is CASNLTPFSGEAFF. In nucleotides, the CDR3 is TGTGCCAGCAACCTAACACCCTTTTCGGGTGAAGCTTTCTTT.